Listed below are T cell receptor beta chains from one sample, sequenced in a study of technical replicates of blood from a handful of donors. TCRdb keeps only in-frame clones here, not all; method: immunoSEQ multiplex PCR. The sample records around 30,000 clones, approximately 92% being singletons. Source material: PBMCs. The source is a human donor in good health. Some clones in this sample may be carry-over from other donors' samples. Both conserved end residues are part of each CDR3. Fields, in order: J gene, V gene, D gene, clone size, CDR3 protein, CDR3 DNA. D genes are given only for firm matches. Size is omitted from some rows. Given values are once, few, many or a class for expanded clones.

j_call: TRBJ1-2
v_call: TRBV4-3
d_call: TRBD1
clone_size: NA
cdr3_aa: CASSHVTGASNYGYTF
cdr3_nt: TGCGCCAGCAGCCACGTTACAGGGGCATCTAACTATGGCTACACCTTC

j_call: TRBJ1-1
v_call: TRBV7-2
d_call: TRBD1
clone_size: NA
cdr3_aa: CASSLQGARGEAFF
cdr3_nt: TGTGCCAGCAGCCTACAGGGGGCGCGAGGTGAAGCTTTCTTT

j_call: TRBJ2-2
v_call: TRBV6-6
d_call: NA
clone_size: NA
cdr3_aa: CASSYVRVSGELFF
cdr3_nt: TGTGCCAGCAGTTACGTCAGGGTATCAGGGGAGCTGTTTTTT

j_call: TRBJ1-2
v_call: TRBV29-1
d_call: NA
clone_size: NA
cdr3_aa: CSVDGEAGVGFGYGYTF
cdr3_nt: TGCAGCGTTGATGGGGAGGCGGGGGTCGGTTTCGGCTATGGCTACACCTTC

j_call: TRBJ1-2
v_call: TRBV28
d_call: TRBD1
clone_size: NA
cdr3_aa: CASRSTGGRIYGYTF
cdr3_nt: TGTGCCAGCAGATCCACAGGGGGCCGAATCTATGGCTACACCTTC

j_call: TRBJ1-1
v_call: TRBV7-9
d_call: TRBD1
clone_size: NA
cdr3_aa: CASSFGQGQVFFF
cdr3_nt: TGTGCCAGCAGCTTCGGACAGGGGCAGGTCTTTTTCTTT

j_call: TRBJ2-3
v_call: TRBV7-3
d_call: TRBD1
clone_size: NA
cdr3_aa: CASSAQGAGGDTQYF
cdr3_nt: TGTGCCAGCAGCGCCCAGGGGGCCGGGGGAGATACGCAGTATTTT

j_call: TRBJ1-1
v_call: TRBV6-1
d_call: TRBD1
clone_size: NA
cdr3_aa: CASRITGGTEAFF
cdr3_nt: TGTGCCAGCAGGATCACAGGGGGCACTGAAGCTTTCTTT

j_call: TRBJ2-4
v_call: TRBV6-5
d_call: TRBD1
clone_size: NA
cdr3_aa: CASRTAGGLNIQYF
cdr3_nt: TGTGCCAGCAGAACTGCAGGGGGTCTGAACATTCAGTACTTC

j_call: TRBJ1-2
v_call: TRBV6-1
d_call: TRBD1
clone_size: NA
cdr3_aa: CASALLGQDHYGYTF
cdr3_nt: TGTGCCAGTGCCCTACTGGGACAGGACCACTATGGCTACACCTTC

j_call: TRBJ1-6
v_call: TRBV4-1
d_call: NA
clone_size: NA
cdr3_aa: CASSPVFKSSYNSPLHF
cdr3_nt: TGCGCCAGCAGCCCAGTATTTAAAAGCTCCTATAATTCACCCCTCCACTTT

j_call: TRBJ2-1
v_call: TRBV4-1
d_call: NA
clone_size: NA
cdr3_aa: CASSQGTIDSYNEQFF
cdr3_nt: TGCGCCAGCAGCCAAGGAACCATAGACTCCTACAATGAGCAGTTCTTC

j_call: TRBJ1-5
v_call: TRBV18
d_call: NA
clone_size: NA
cdr3_aa: CASSPSGMQPQHF
cdr3_nt: TGTGCCAGCTCACCATCAGGGATGCAGCCCCAGCATTTT

j_call: TRBJ2-3
v_call: TRBV29-1
d_call: NA
clone_size: NA
cdr3_aa: CSVAQWDTQYF
cdr3_nt: TGCAGCGTCGCACAGTGGGATACGCAGTATTTT

j_call: TRBJ2-5
v_call: TRBV7-2
d_call: NA
clone_size: once
cdr3_aa: CASSPPLSVGVTQYF
cdr3_nt: TGTGCCAGCAGCCCACCCCTCTCGGTGGGCGTAACCCAGTACTTC

j_call: TRBJ2-2
v_call: TRBV4-2
d_call: NA
clone_size: NA
cdr3_aa: CASSQGLLPANTGELFF
cdr3_nt: TGTGCCAGCAGCCAAGGACTCCTCCCCGCGAACACCGGGGAGCTGTTTTTT

j_call: TRBJ2-1
v_call: TRBV5-4
d_call: TRBD1
clone_size: NA
cdr3_aa: CASAHSGTGRNEQFF
cdr3_nt: TGTGCCAGCGCCCACAGCGGGACAGGGCGTAATGAGCAGTTCTTC

j_call: TRBJ2-3
v_call: TRBV6-6
d_call: NA
clone_size: NA
cdr3_aa: CASSYETPRTDTQYF
cdr3_nt: TGTGCCAGCAGTTACGAGACACCACGCACAGATACGCAGTATTTT

j_call: TRBJ2-3
v_call: TRBV27
d_call: TRBD2
clone_size: NA
cdr3_aa: CASGLAGDADTQYF
cdr3_nt: TGTGCCAGCGGGTTAGCGGGAGACGCAGATACGCAGTATTTT

j_call: TRBJ1-2
v_call: TRBV10-3
d_call: NA
clone_size: NA
cdr3_aa: CAISDHHSSNYGYTF
cdr3_nt: TGTGCCATCAGTGATCATCACTCATCTAACTATGGCTACACCTTC

j_call: TRBJ1-1
v_call: TRBV19
d_call: TRBD1
clone_size: NA
cdr3_aa: CASRTWGVGQYAFF
cdr3_nt: TGTGCCAGTAGAACCTGGGGGGTGGGACAGTATGCTTTCTTT

j_call: TRBJ2-2
v_call: TRBV18
d_call: TRBD1
clone_size: NA
cdr3_aa: CASSTIQGTTGELFF
cdr3_nt: TGTGCCAGCTCCACGATACAGGGGACGACCGGGGAGCTGTTTTTT

j_call: TRBJ1-3
v_call: TRBV30
d_call: NA
clone_size: NA
cdr3_aa: CAWSSPPGNTIYF
cdr3_nt: TGTGCCTGGAGTTCCCCTCCTGGAAACACCATATATTTT

j_call: TRBJ1-2
v_call: TRBV18
d_call: NA
clone_size: NA
cdr3_aa: CASSPRQEDGYTF
cdr3_nt: TGTGCCAGCTCACCCAGACAGGAGGATGGCTACACCTTC

j_call: TRBJ2-7
v_call: TRBV30
d_call: NA
clone_size: NA
cdr3_aa: CAGGRGSYEQYF
cdr3_nt: TGTGCGGGGGGCAGGGGGTCCTACGAGCAGTACTTC

j_call: TRBJ2-7
v_call: TRBV7-9
d_call: TRBD1
clone_size: NA
cdr3_aa: CASSFGTGPYEQYF
cdr3_nt: TGTGCCAGCAGCTTCGGGACAGGGCCCTACGAGCAGTACTTC

j_call: TRBJ2-7
v_call: TRBV4-1
d_call: NA
clone_size: NA
cdr3_aa: CASSQDSSYEQYF
cdr3_nt: TGCGCCAGCAGCCAAGATAGCAGCTACGAGCAGTACTTC

j_call: TRBJ1-3
v_call: TRBV29-1
d_call: TRBD1
clone_size: NA
cdr3_aa: CSVERTGAGNTIYF
cdr3_nt: TGCAGCGTGGAACGGACAGGGGCTGGAAACACCATATATTTT

j_call: TRBJ2-7
v_call: TRBV20-1
d_call: NA
clone_size: NA
cdr3_aa: CSAREYYEQYF
cdr3_nt: TGCAGTGCTAGAGAGTACTACGAGCAGTACTTC

j_call: TRBJ2-1
v_call: TRBV30
d_call: TRBD2
clone_size: NA
cdr3_aa: CAWSVTSGRRNEQFF
cdr3_nt: TGTGCCTGGAGTGTCACCAGCGGGAGGAGGAATGAGCAGTTCTTC

j_call: TRBJ2-7
v_call: TRBV2
d_call: TRBD1
clone_size: NA
cdr3_aa: CASSAGQGVSHNFYEQYF
cdr3_nt: TGTGCCAGCAGTGCGGGACAGGGGGTTAGCCACAACTTCTACGAGCAGTACTTC

j_call: TRBJ2-7
v_call: TRBV7-8
d_call: NA
clone_size: NA
cdr3_aa: CASSLGAGPTYEQYF
cdr3_nt: TGTGCCAGCAGCTTAGGCGCGGGACCTACCTACGAGCAGTACTTC

j_call: TRBJ1-2
v_call: TRBV14
d_call: TRBD1
clone_size: NA
cdr3_aa: CASSLRRTGGDGYTF
cdr3_nt: TGTGCCAGCAGCTTACGAAGGACAGGGGGCGATGGCTACACCTTC

j_call: TRBJ1-3
v_call: TRBV6-6
d_call: NA
clone_size: NA
cdr3_aa: CASSQMIGGGNTIYF
cdr3_nt: TGTGCCAGCAGCCAGATGATAGGGGGTGGAAACACCATATATTTT

j_call: TRBJ2-1
v_call: TRBV19
d_call: TRBD2
clone_size: NA
cdr3_aa: CASTTKSGGRPSEQFF
cdr3_nt: TGTGCCAGTACCACAAAATCCGGCGGGAGGCCCAGTGAGCAGTTCTTC

j_call: TRBJ1-4
v_call: TRBV10-3
d_call: NA
clone_size: once
cdr3_aa: CAIGGGPNSEEKLFF
cdr3_nt: TGTGCCATCGGGGGGGGACCCAACTCGGAGGAAAAACTGTTTTTT

j_call: TRBJ1-1
v_call: TRBV5-6
d_call: TRBD1
clone_size: NA
cdr3_aa: CASSPTGFTEAFF
cdr3_nt: TGTGCCAGCAGCCCGACAGGGTTCACTGAAGCTTTCTTT

j_call: TRBJ2-3
v_call: TRBV5-4
d_call: NA
clone_size: NA
cdr3_aa: CASATRAGADTQYF
cdr3_nt: TGTGCCAGTGCGACCAGGGCAGGGGCAGATACGCAGTATTTT

j_call: TRBJ2-7
v_call: TRBV7-9
d_call: NA
clone_size: NA
cdr3_aa: CASSSAAGSSYEQYF
cdr3_nt: TGTGCCAGCAGCTCCGCGGCTGGCAGCTCCTACGAGCAGTACTTC

j_call: TRBJ1-4
v_call: TRBV7-9
d_call: TRBD1
clone_size: once
cdr3_aa: CASSLQGINEKLFF
cdr3_nt: TGTGCCAGCAGCCTACAGGGGATCAATGAAAAACTGTTTTTT

j_call: TRBJ2-3
v_call: TRBV10-3
d_call: NA
clone_size: NA
cdr3_aa: CAISRDTDTQYF
cdr3_nt: TGTGCCATCAGTCGAGACACAGATACGCAGTATTTT

j_call: TRBJ2-7
v_call: TRBV4-3
d_call: TRBD2
clone_size: NA
cdr3_aa: CASSFQLAGTYEQYF
cdr3_nt: TGCGCCAGCAGCTTCCAACTAGCGGGGACCTACGAGCAGTACTTC

j_call: TRBJ2-7
v_call: TRBV4-3
d_call: TRBD2
clone_size: NA
cdr3_aa: CASSQDPELAAYEQYF
cdr3_nt: TGCGCCAGCAGCCAAGATCCCGAACTAGCGGCCTACGAGCAGTACTTC

j_call: TRBJ2-7
v_call: TRBV5-4
d_call: TRBD2
clone_size: NA
cdr3_aa: CASSSGLAAYEQYF
cdr3_nt: TGTGCCAGCAGCTCTGGACTAGCGGCCTACGAGCAGTACTTC

j_call: TRBJ2-7
v_call: TRBV4-3
d_call: TRBD2
clone_size: once
cdr3_aa: CASSMGLAAYEQYF
cdr3_nt: TGCGCCAGCAGCATGGGACTAGCGGCTTACGAGCAGTACTTC

j_call: TRBJ2-2
v_call: TRBV2
d_call: TRBD2
clone_size: once
cdr3_aa: CASSSGRSGELFF
cdr3_nt: TGTGCCAGCAGTAGCGGGAGGTCCGGGGAGCTGTTTTTT

j_call: TRBJ2-7
v_call: TRBV15
d_call: TRBD2
clone_size: NA
cdr3_aa: CATSRAAGGTYEQYF
cdr3_nt: TGTGCCACCAGCAGAGCAGCGGGGGGGACCTACGAGCAGTACTTC

j_call: TRBJ2-1
v_call: TRBV11-2
d_call: NA
clone_size: once
cdr3_aa: CASSLAGLEQFF
cdr3_nt: TGTGCCAGCAGCTTAGCGGGATTAGAGCAGTTCTTC

j_call: TRBJ1-1
v_call: TRBV5-1
d_call: NA
clone_size: NA
cdr3_aa: CASSAGSGNTEAFF
cdr3_nt: TGCGCCAGCAGCGCGGGGTCAGGAAACACTGAAGCTTTCTTT

j_call: TRBJ2-5
v_call: TRBV6-5
d_call: NA
clone_size: NA
cdr3_aa: CGAGRETQYF
cdr3_nt: TGTGGTGCAGGGAGGGAGACCCAGTACTTC

j_call: TRBJ2-2
v_call: TRBV7-7
d_call: NA
clone_size: NA
cdr3_aa: CASSYDLNTGELFF
cdr3_nt: TGTGCCAGCAGCTACGACTTGAACACCGGGGAGCTGTTTTTT

j_call: TRBJ1-1
v_call: TRBV7-3
d_call: NA
clone_size: NA
cdr3_aa: CASSHSGGTEAFF
cdr3_nt: TGTGCCAGCAGCCACAGCGGGGGCACTGAAGCTTTCTTT

j_call: TRBJ2-1
v_call: TRBV30
d_call: NA
clone_size: NA
cdr3_aa: CAWSVAGNEQFF
cdr3_nt: TGTGCCTGGAGTGTGGCGGGAAATGAGCAGTTCTTC

j_call: TRBJ2-3
v_call: TRBV9
d_call: TRBD2
clone_size: NA
cdr3_aa: CASSYGLAEYTQYF
cdr3_nt: TGTGCCAGCAGCTATGGACTAGCGGAGTATACGCAGTATTTT